A selection of T cell receptor beta chains follows, all from one sample in a study of cytomegalovirus exposure and HLA in healthy donors. TCRdb's table, derived via immunoSEQ multiplex PCR, lists solely in-frame clones and lacks some. The sample lists 150,000 to 200,000 clones, 80% to 85% occurring once. Sequencing was performed on PBMCs. The source of these receptors is a woman aged 18-29 years in good health and CMV-seropositive. Each CDR3 is given with its conserved first and last residue. Each record gives: V gene, CDR3 length, D gene, J gene, clone size, CDR3 protein, CDR3 DNA. The D gene is left open where the match is weak. Expanded clones get a size class; other rows say once, few or many, or leave the size out.

V: TRBV4-2
length: 16
D: TRBD1
J: TRBJ2-7
size: -
CDR3: CASSRNNRDRPYEQYF
DNA: TGTGCCAGCAGCCGGAACAATCGGGACAGGCCGTACGAGCAGTACTTC

V: TRBV19
length: 11
D: TRBD1
J: TRBJ1-5
size: -
CDR3: CASRRQGPQHF
DNA: TGTGCCAGTAGAAGACAGGGGCCCCAGCATTTT

V: TRBV15
length: 15
D: -
J: TRBJ1-1
size: once
CDR3: CATSSDSDRNTEAFF
DNA: TGTGCCACCAGCAGTGACTCGGACAGGAACACTGAAGCTTTCTTT

V: TRBV5-8
length: 14
D: -
J: TRBJ2-4
size: -
CDR3: CASSTIRTVNIQYF
DNA: TGTGCCAGCAGCACCATAAGGACAGTAAACATTCAGTACTTC

V: TRBV5-6
length: 11
D: -
J: TRBJ2-1
size: -
CDR3: CASSMGQEQFF
DNA: TGTGCCAGCAGCATGGGCCAGGAGCAGTTCTTC

V: TRBV13
length: 12
D: -
J: TRBJ2-2
size: -
CDR3: CASSPGGGELFF
DNA: TGTGCCAGCAGCCCCGGAGGCGGGGAGCTGTTTTTT

V: TRBV18
length: 17
D: TRBD1
J: TRBJ2-5
size: -
CDR3: CASSQIGTGKTKETQYF
DNA: TGTGCCAGCTCACAAATTGGGACAGGGAAAACTAAAGAGACCCAGTACTTC

V: TRBV28
length: 14
D: -
J: TRBJ1-1
size: -
CDR3: CASRPPQYNAEAFF
DNA: TGTGCCAGCAGACCTCCACAGTATAATGCTGAAGCTTTCTTT

V: TRBV9
length: 11
D: -
J: TRBJ1-3
size: -
CDR3: CASTGGGGIYF
DNA: TGTGCCAGCACCGGGGGAGGGGGCATATATTTT

V: TRBV5-4
length: 14
D: -
J: TRBJ1-6
size: few
CDR3: CASSLGEGNSPLHF
DNA: TGTGCCAGCAGCTTGGGGGAGGGGAATTCACCCCTCCACTTT

V: TRBV5-4
length: 13
D: -
J: TRBJ1-1
size: -
CDR3: CASRTVGNTEAFF
DNA: TGTGCCAGCAGGACAGTGGGGAACACTGAAGCTTTCTTT

V: TRBV6-4
length: 14
D: -
J: TRBJ2-3
size: -
CDR3: CASSDSGGTDTQYF
DNA: TGTGCCAGCAGTGACTCGGGCGGCACAGATACGCAGTATTTT

V: TRBV4-2
length: 17
D: TRBD2
J: TRBJ2-5
size: -
CDR3: CASSPRIAGGVGETQYF
DNA: TGTGCCAGCAGCCCTAGGATAGCGGGGGGGGTCGGAGAGACCCAGTACTTC

V: TRBV19
length: 12
D: -
J: TRBJ1-5
size: -
CDR3: CASRIGGEPQHF
DNA: TGTGCCAGTAGGATTGGAGGGGAGCCCCAGCATTTT

V: TRBV5-6
length: 13
D: TRBD1
J: TRBJ1-1
size: -
CDR3: CASSLQQGPEAFF
DNA: TGTGCCAGCAGCTTGCAACAGGGGCCTGAAGCTTTCTTT

V: TRBV27
length: 16
D: TRBD2
J: TRBJ2-1
size: -
CDR3: CASSPSGGDLGNEQFF
DNA: TGTGCCAGCAGTCCTAGCGGGGGCGACCTGGGTAATGAGCAGTTCTTC

V: TRBV6-1
length: 10
D: -
J: TRBJ1-1
size: -
CDR3: CASSDTRAFF
DNA: TGTGCCAGCAGCGACACAAGGGCTTTCTTT

V: TRBV2
length: 13
D: TRBD1
J: TRBJ2-3
size: -
CDR3: CASKDRVTDTQYF
DNA: TGTGCCAGCAAGGACAGGGTAACAGATACGCAGTATTTT

V: TRBV27
length: 15
D: TRBD1
J: TRBJ1-1
size: -
CDR3: CASRPDRATNTEAFF
DNA: TGTGCCAGTAGACCGGACAGGGCGACGAACACTGAAGCTTTCTTT

V: TRBV9
length: 17
D: TRBD2
J: TRBJ2-3
size: once
CDR3: CASSVVGLAGGRDTQYF
DNA: TGTGCCAGCAGCGTAGTGGGACTAGCGGGGGGGCGGGATACGCAGTATTTT

V: TRBV4-1
length: 15
D: -
J: TRBJ1-1
size: -
CDR3: CASSLKRSVNTEAFF
DNA: TGCGCCAGCAGCCTAAAGCGGTCAGTGAACACTGAAGCTTTCTTT

V: TRBV6-5
length: 13
D: -
J: TRBJ1-4
size: once
CDR3: CASSWRLNEKLFF
DNA: TGTGCCAGCAGTTGGCGACTGAATGAAAAACTGTTTTTT

V: TRBV19
length: 15
D: TRBD2
J: TRBJ2-2
size: -
CDR3: CASSIGGGYTGELFF
DNA: TGTGCCAGTAGTATTGGCGGGGGGTACACCGGGGAGCTGTTTTTT

V: TRBV6-1
length: 13
D: -
J: TRBJ2-3
size: -
CDR3: CASSDRGTDTQYF
DNA: TGTGCCAGCAGTGACCGCGGGACAGATACGCAGTATTTT

V: TRBV25-1
length: 15
D: -
J: TRBJ1-6
size: few
CDR3: CASSPRTGKDSPLHF
DNA: TGTGCCAGCAGTCCCCGCACGGGGAAGGACTCACCCCTCCACTTT

V: TRBV27
length: 17
D: TRBD1
J: TRBJ1-6
size: -
CDR3: CASSLTPRQGLGSPLHF
DNA: TGTGCCAGCAGTCTCACCCCCCGACAGGGCTTAGGTTCACCCCTCCACTTT

V: TRBV6-5
length: 12
D: -
J: TRBJ1-3
size: -
CDR3: CASREARGTIYF
DNA: TGTGCCAGCAGAGAGGCGCGGGGCACCATATATTTT

V: TRBV6-1
length: 14
D: -
J: TRBJ1-5
size: -
CDR3: CASSGHTSSQPQHF
DNA: TGTGCCAGCAGTGGCCATACATCGTCACAGCCCCAGCATTTT

V: TRBV11-3
length: 15
D: TRBD2
J: TRBJ2-1
size: -
CDR3: CASSTGVAGVNEQFF
DNA: TGTGCCAGCAGCACCGGGGTAGCGGGGGTTAATGAGCAGTTCTTC

V: TRBV6-5
length: 13
D: -
J: TRBJ1-2
size: -
CDR3: CASRYDRNYGYTF
DNA: TGTGCCAGCAGGTACGACAGAAACTATGGCTACACCTTC

V: TRBV11-2
length: 15
D: TRBD2
J: TRBJ2-6
size: -
CDR3: CASRGGSSGANVLTF
DNA: TGTGCCAGCAGGGGCGGGAGCTCTGGGGCCAACGTCCTGACTTTC

V: TRBV2
length: 13
D: -
J: TRBJ2-7
size: -
CDR3: CASSGRQLYEQYF
DNA: TGTGCCAGCAGTGGTCGACAGTTGTACGAGCAGTACTTC

V: TRBV2
length: 13
D: -
J: TRBJ1-5
size: -
CDR3: CASKLTPNQPQHF
DNA: TGTGCCAGCAAACTCACCCCAAATCAGCCCCAGCATTTT

V: TRBV5-6
length: 15
D: -
J: TRBJ1-5
size: -
CDR3: CASSLWGSLNQPQHF
DNA: TGTGCCAGCAGCTTGTGGGGCAGCCTTAATCAGCCCCAGCATTTT

V: TRBV27
length: 13
D: -
J: TRBJ2-1
size: -
CDR3: CASTGLSYNEQFF
DNA: TGTGCCAGCACGGGGTTATCCTACAATGAGCAGTTCTTC

V: TRBV13
length: 18
D: -
J: TRBJ2-5
size: -
CDR3: CASSPGVGPGGQQETQYF
DNA: TGTGCCAGCAGCCCAGGAGTGGGGCCAGGGGGGCAACAAGAGACCCAGTACTTC

V: TRBV2
length: 13
D: TRBD1
J: TRBJ1-4
size: -
CDR3: CAIRGTAGEKLFF
DNA: TGTGCCATCCGGGGGACAGCCGGAGAAAAACTGTTTTTT

V: TRBV18
length: 15
D: TRBD2
J: TRBJ2-7
size: -
CDR3: CASSHPLAGDYEQYF
DNA: TGTGCCAGCTCACACCCACTAGCGGGAGATTACGAGCAGTACTTC

V: TRBV10-3
length: 15
D: -
J: TRBJ1-6
size: -
CDR3: CAISESGGGGSPLHF
DNA: TGTGCCATCAGTGAGTCGGGTGGGGGCGGTTCACCCCTCCACTTT

V: TRBV2
length: 12
D: -
J: TRBJ1-4
size: few
CDR3: CASSDLLDRLFF
DNA: TGTGCCAGCAGTGATCTACTGGACAGACTGTTTTTT

V: TRBV7-8
length: 18
D: -
J: TRBJ1-6
size: -
CDR3: CASSLDRGLSSYNSPLHF
DNA: TGTGCCAGCAGCTTAGATAGGGGTCTCAGCTCCTATAATTCACCCCTCCACTTT

V: TRBV4-3
length: 13
D: TRBD2
J: TRBJ2-5
size: -
CDR3: CASSLRGGETQYF
DNA: TGCGCCAGCAGCCTCCGGGGGGGAGAGACCCAGTACTTC

V: TRBV4-1
length: 16
D: -
J: TRBJ1-3
size: few
CDR3: CASSQEWPISGNTIYF
DNA: TGCGCCAGCAGCCAAGAGTGGCCGATCTCTGGAAACACCATATATTTT

V: TRBV6-4
length: 17
D: TRBD1
J: TRBJ1-2
size: -
CDR3: CASSDRDSFWANYGYTF
DNA: TGTGCCAGCAGTGACCGGGACAGCTTTTGGGCTAACTATGGCTACACCTTC

V: TRBV10-1
length: 16
D: TRBD1
J: TRBJ2-7
size: -
CDR3: CASSVSYRDRGHEQYF
DNA: TGCGCCAGCAGCGTAAGTTACCGGGACAGGGGTCACGAGCAGTACTTC

V: TRBV7-3
length: 15
D: -
J: TRBJ2-7
size: -
CDR3: CASSLLRSGGNEQYF
DNA: TGTGCCAGCAGCTTACTTCGCTCCGGGGGTAACGAGCAGTACTTC

V: TRBV9
length: 13
D: -
J: TRBJ1-2
size: many
CDR3: CASSSGFNYGYTF
DNA: TGTGCCAGCAGCTCGGGATTCAACTATGGCTACACCTTC

V: TRBV15
length: 15
D: TRBD1
J: TRBJ2-5
size: many
CDR3: CATSSGRGRGETQYF
DNA: TGTGCCACCAGCAGTGGCAGGGGGCGAGGGGAGACCCAGTACTTC

V: TRBV7-9
length: 14
D: -
J: TRBJ2-7
size: -
CDR3: CASSPPMGAYEQYF
DNA: TGTGCCAGCAGCCCCCCCATGGGCGCCTACGAGCAGTACTTC

V: TRBV5-1
length: 14
D: -
J: TRBJ2-4
size: -
CDR3: CASSPGTWENIQYF
DNA: TGCGCCAGCAGCCCGGGGACATGGGAAAACATTCAGTACTTC

V: TRBV5-1
length: 15
D: -
J: TRBJ2-5
size: -
CDR3: CASSLLDRTQETQYF
DNA: TGCGCCAGCAGCTTACTCGACAGGACCCAAGAGACCCAGTACTTC

V: TRBV4-3
length: 16
D: TRBD1
J: TRBJ2-1
size: -
CDR3: CASGVGEGGRSNEQFF
DNA: TGCGCCAGCGGTGTCGGTGAAGGGGGCCGCAGCAATGAGCAGTTCTTC

V: TRBV6-1
length: 14
D: TRBD1
J: TRBJ2-7
size: -
CDR3: CASSNRGTSYEQYF
DNA: TGTGCCAGCAGTAACAGGGGTACTTCCTACGAGCAGTACTTC

V: TRBV5-5
length: 15
D: -
J: TRBJ1-5
size: -
CDR3: CASSLLQVTHQPQHF
DNA: TGTGCCAGCAGCTTGCTCCAGGTAACACATCAGCCCCAGCATTTT

V: TRBV9
length: 15
D: -
J: TRBJ2-2
size: -
CDR3: CASTFGQGPTGELFF
DNA: TGTGCCAGCACCTTTGGGCAGGGGCCCACCGGGGAGCTGTTTTTT

V: TRBV4-1
length: 16
D: TRBD2
J: TRBJ2-7
size: -
CDR3: CASSPTSRDYSYEQYF
DNA: TGCGCCAGCAGCCCCACCTCCCGGGACTACTCCTACGAGCAGTACTTC

V: TRBV7-2
length: 16
D: TRBD2
J: TRBJ2-1
size: -
CDR3: CASSRRLAGGLNEQFF
DNA: TGTGCCAGCAGCCGCCGACTAGCGGGGGGGCTCAATGAGCAGTTCTTC

V: TRBV6-1
length: 14
D: -
J: TRBJ1-5
size: -
CDR3: CASRTGTFVQPQHF
DNA: TGTGCCAGCCGAACGGGAACCTTTGTTCAGCCCCAGCATTTT

V: TRBV7-2
length: 16
D: -
J: TRBJ2-2
size: -
CDR3: CASTNGGSGPTGELFF
DNA: TGTGCCAGCACCAACGGCGGGTCTGGCCCGACCGGGGAGCTGTTTTTT

V: TRBV2
length: 13
D: -
J: TRBJ1-5
size: -
CDR3: CASRSTGNQPQHF
DNA: TGTGCCAGCAGATCGACAGGCAATCAGCCCCAGCATTTT